This record looks at one TCR beta chain sequence and its context. No antigen is known for it. The germline V gene has CDR1 DFQATT and CDR2 SNEGSKA (reference sequence). The CDR3 is 13 amino acids. Trimming removed 2 bases from V and 5 bases from J, with 10 bases in between. The record originates from a study of post-analysis software for immune sequencing data. Study-level findings and limits: About five TRBV segments, including TRBV5-6, TRBV5-1 and TRBV20-1, were more frequent in patients than controls. Versus controls, multiple sclerosis patients showed significantly lower diversity (normalized Chao1).

TCR beta libraries were prepared from cDNA with unique molecular identifiers. TCRdb ran MiXCR on the PCR reads and lists one entry per CDR3 protein. The sample lists roughly 540,000 distinct CDR3 sequences, around 34% occurring once. Sequencing input: blood. The J gene is TRBJ2-1, the V gene TRBV20-1; D assignment may be TRBD1 or TRBD2 (5 bases each). This clonotype originated in a girl aged 2-17 years with multiple sclerosis. CDR3 DNA sequence: TGCAGTGCTAGATTGGGACGGGACAATGAGCAGTTCTTC. Translation: CSARLGRDNEQFF.